This TCR beta chain was sequenced in a study of T cells in Graves' hyperthyroidism and ophthalmopathy. Diagnoses were made from clinical symptoms, serum measures (thyroxine and TRAb), thyroid ultrasound and orbital computed tomography. This CDR3 contains 15 residues. Germline V gene lookup returns CDR1 MNHNS and CDR2 SASEGT. Trimming shortened V by 2 bases and J by 5 bases, and 15 bases separated the two germline ends. TCR beta CDR3 regions were amplified from RNA transcripts. The primer set for the first-round RT-PCR of the TCR CDR3 was HTBI. TCRdb independently ran MiXCR on the multiplex PCR reads; one entry per CDR3 protein. Of roughly 420,000 distinct CDR3 sequences in the sample, about an eighth were seen once.

This rearrangement joins TRBV6-1 to TRBJ2-5, with D possibly matching TRBD1 (6 bases). This TCR was sampled from a woman aged 18-29 years with Graves' hyperthyroidism. Input material: blood. The CDR3 reads CASSENQGMRETQYF. Here the CDR3 DNA reads TGTGCCAGCAGTGAAAATCAGGGGATGAGGGAGACCCAGTACTTC.